The following is a T cell receptor (beta chain) sequence with its context. As yet, its antigen is unknown. The sample belongs to a study of chemoradiotherapy in HPV16-positive cancers. Study context: Candidate HPV-specific clones and shared TCR motifs came from a couple of HPV16-positive patients.

The length of the CDR3 is 14 residues. V gave up 5 bases and J gave up 4 bases; unmatched junction bases: 2. CDR1 SGHRS and CDR2 YFSETQ come from the germline V gene. Broader study findings: For HPV16-positive patients, expanding HPV-responsive T cells associated with longer recurrence-free survival. Candidate HPV-specific clones and E7-related TCR motifs grew in tumor during treatment.

Samples were taken several times over chemoradiotherapy. TCRdb keeps only in-frame clones here, not all; method: immunoSEQ multiplex PCR. The sample lists under 5,500 clones; 70% to 75% were seen once. The TCR was taken from a human donor with HPV-associated anogenital cancer. The source was tumor tissue, collected from a patient who underwent chemoradiotherapy. The chain uses TRBV5-1 and TRBJ2-2; TRBD2 agrees at 10 bases. This chain's CDR3 is CASRLAGATGELFF. CDR3 sequence (DNA): TGCGCCAGCAGGCTAGCGGGAGCCACCGGGGAGCTGTTTTTT.